This T cell receptor beta chain was captured by sequencing in a study of metastatic and nonmetastatic thyroid tumors. The study, taken as a whole, reports: In blood and tumor, TCR beta diversity was reportedly significantly higher in malignant thyroid tumors than in benign nodules.

In this sample, this clone turned up a few times. Its cognate antigen is unknown. TCRdb reprocessed the PCR reads via MiXCR. Altogether about 33,000 clones are present, roughly a sixth being singletons, with the ten largest covering 9.5% to 15%. Thyroid surgery had not been preceded by any treatment in any patient. Germline V lookup: CDR1 LNHDA, CDR2 SQIVND (reference sequence). The J segment lost 0 bases and the V segment lost 5 bases, leaving 5 bases of the junction unmatched. This CDR3 contains 15 residues. V and J are TRBV19 and TRBJ2-5, with 8 positions matching TRBD2. The sequence was obtained from a male donor with papillary thyroid cancer or a benign thyroid nodule (not recorded which). Some clones in this sample may be carry-over from other donors' samples. Sequenced material: blood. The CDR3 is CASSSIAGHQETQYF. CDR3 sequence (DNA): TGTGCCAGTAGTTCCATAGCGGGACACCAAGAGACCCAGTACTTC. Combining the CDR3 with reference TRBV19 and TRBJ2-5 gives the whole variable domain DGGITQSPKYLFRKEGQNVTLSCEQNLNHDAMYWYRQDPGQGLRLIYYSQIVNDFQKGDIAEGYSVSREKKESFPLTVTSAQKNPTAFYLCASSSIAGHQETQYFGPGTRLLVL.